The sequence of this TCR beta chain was determined in a study of long-term antiretroviral therapy in people with HIV. Overall study findings and caveats: Following ART, diversity rose but still fell short of transplant donor controls. On ART adherence, viral resistance or therapy changes, no data were available.

Version v3.0 of the immunoSEQ assay was performed at survey level. The repertoire was sequenced with immunoSEQ multiplex PCR; TCRdb's copy has only in-frame clones and lacks some. The top ten hold 10% of the sample, which has around 40,000 clones, approximately 85% seen once. Worth noting for this clone: What it binds is not known.

The V and J ends lost 1 base and 8 bases respectively, with 8 bases between them. Germline loops: CDR1 MRHNA, CDR2 SNTAGT. CDR3 length equals 12 residues. The source was unsorted PBMCs, collected 2.2 years after starting antiretroviral therapy. The TCR was taken from a man between 18 and 35 years old with HIV. The rearrangement links TRBV6-4 to TRBJ1-2; D uncertain. The CDR3 sequence: CASSDLRAGYTF. In DNA form, the CDR3 reads TGTGCCAGCAGTGACTTGAGGGCAGGCTACACCTTC.